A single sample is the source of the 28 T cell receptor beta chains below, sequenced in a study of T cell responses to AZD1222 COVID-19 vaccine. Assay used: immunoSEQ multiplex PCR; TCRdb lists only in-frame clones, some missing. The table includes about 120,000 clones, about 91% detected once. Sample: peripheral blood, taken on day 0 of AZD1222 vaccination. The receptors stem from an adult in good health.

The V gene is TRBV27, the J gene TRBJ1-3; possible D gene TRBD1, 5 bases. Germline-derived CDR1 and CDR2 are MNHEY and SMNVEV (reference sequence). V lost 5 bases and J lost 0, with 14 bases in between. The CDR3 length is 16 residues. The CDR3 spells CASSPSDGGSGNTIYF. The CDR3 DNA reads TGTGCCAGCAGTCCATCGGACGGGGGCTCTGGAAACACCATATATTTT.

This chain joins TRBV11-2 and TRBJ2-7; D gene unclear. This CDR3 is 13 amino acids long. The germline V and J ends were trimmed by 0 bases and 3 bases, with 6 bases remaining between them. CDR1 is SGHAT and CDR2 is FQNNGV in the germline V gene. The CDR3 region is CASSLDRRYEQYV. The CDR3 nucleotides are TGTGCCAGCAGCTTAGACAGACGCTACGAGCAGTACGTC.

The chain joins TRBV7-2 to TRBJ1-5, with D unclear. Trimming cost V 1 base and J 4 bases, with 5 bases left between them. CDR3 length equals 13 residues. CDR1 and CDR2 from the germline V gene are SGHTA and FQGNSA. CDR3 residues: CASSLDWNQPQHF. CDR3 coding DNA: TGTGCCAGCAGCTTAGATTGGAATCAGCCCCAGCATTTT.

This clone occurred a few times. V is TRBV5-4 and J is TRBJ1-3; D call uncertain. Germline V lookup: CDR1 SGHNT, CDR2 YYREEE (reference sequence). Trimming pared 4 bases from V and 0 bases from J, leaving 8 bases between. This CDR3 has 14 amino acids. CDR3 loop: CASSAGASGNTIYF. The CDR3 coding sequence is TGTGCCAGCAGCGCCGGCGCCTCTGGAAACACCATATATTTT.

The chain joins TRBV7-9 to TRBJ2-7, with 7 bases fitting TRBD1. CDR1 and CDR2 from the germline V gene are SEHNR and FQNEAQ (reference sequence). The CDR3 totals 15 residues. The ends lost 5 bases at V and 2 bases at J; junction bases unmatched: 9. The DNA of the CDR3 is TGTGCCAGCAGCGGAGGACTGGACAGGCCCTACGAGCAGTACGTC. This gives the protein CASSGGLDRPYEQYV.

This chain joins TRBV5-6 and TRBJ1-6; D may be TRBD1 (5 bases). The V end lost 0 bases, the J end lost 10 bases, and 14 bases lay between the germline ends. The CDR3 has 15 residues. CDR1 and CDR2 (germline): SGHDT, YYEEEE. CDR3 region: CASSLAGGVDSPLHF. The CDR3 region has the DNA TGTGCCAGCAGCTTGGCCGGAGGGGTTGACTCACCCCTCCACTTT.

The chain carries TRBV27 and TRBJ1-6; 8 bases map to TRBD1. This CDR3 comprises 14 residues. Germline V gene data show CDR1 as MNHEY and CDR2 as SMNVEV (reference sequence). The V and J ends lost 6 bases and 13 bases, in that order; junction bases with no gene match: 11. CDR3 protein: CASSQLTGALPLHF. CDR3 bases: TGTGCCAGCAGCCAACTGACAGGGGCTTTGCCCCTCCACTTT.

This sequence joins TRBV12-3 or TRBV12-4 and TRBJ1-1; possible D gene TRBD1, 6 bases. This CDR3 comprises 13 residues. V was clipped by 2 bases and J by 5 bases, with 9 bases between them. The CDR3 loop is CASSLTGRTEAFF. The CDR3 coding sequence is TGTGCCAGCAGTTTAACAGGGAGGACTGAAGCTTTCTTT.

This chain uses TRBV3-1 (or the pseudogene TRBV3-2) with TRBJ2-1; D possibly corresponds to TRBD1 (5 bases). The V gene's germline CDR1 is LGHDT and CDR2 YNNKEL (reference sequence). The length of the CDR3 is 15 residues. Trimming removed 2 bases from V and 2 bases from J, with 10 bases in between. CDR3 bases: TGTGCCAGCAGCCAAACGACAGCTCCCTACAATGAGCAGTTCTTC. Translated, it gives CASSQTTAPYNEQFF.

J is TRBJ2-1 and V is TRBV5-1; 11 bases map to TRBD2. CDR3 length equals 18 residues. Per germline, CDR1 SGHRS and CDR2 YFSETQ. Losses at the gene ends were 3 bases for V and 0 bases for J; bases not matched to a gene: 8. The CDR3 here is CASSSLAGVGSSYNEQFF. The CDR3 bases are TGCGCCAGCAGCTCACTAGCGGGGGTCGGAAGCTCCTACAATGAGCAGTTCTTC.

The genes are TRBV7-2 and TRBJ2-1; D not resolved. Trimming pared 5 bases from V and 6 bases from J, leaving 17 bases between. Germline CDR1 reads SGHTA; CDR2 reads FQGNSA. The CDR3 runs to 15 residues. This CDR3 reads CASSPYLSTGNEQFF. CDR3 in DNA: TGTGCCAGCAGCCCCTACCTTTCGACGGGCAATGAGCAGTTCTTC.

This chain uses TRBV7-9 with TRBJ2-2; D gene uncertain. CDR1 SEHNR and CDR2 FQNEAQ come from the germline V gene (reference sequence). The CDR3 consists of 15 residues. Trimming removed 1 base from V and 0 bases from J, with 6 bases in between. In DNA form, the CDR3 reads TGTGCCAGCAGCTTAGGTCTTACGAACACCGGGGAGCTGTTTTTT. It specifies CASSLGLTNTGELFF.

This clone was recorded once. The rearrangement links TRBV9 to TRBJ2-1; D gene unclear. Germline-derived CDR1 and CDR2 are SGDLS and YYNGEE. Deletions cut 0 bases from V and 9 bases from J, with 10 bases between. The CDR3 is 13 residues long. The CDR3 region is CASSVGVDGEQFF. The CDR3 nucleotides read TGTGCCAGCAGCGTAGGAGTAGACGGTGAGCAGTTCTTC.

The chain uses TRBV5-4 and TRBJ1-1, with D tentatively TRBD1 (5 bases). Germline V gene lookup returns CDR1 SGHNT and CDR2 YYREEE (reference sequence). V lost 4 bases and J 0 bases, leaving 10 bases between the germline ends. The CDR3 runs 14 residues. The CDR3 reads CASSASTVNTEAFF. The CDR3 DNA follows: TGTGCCAGCAGCGCCTCGACAGTGAACACTGAAGCTTTCTTT. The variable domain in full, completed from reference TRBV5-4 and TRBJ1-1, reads ETGVTQSPTHLIKTRGQQVTLRCSSQSGHNTVSWYQQALGQGPQFIFQYYREEENGRGNFPPRFSGLQFPNYSSELNVNALELDDSALYLCASSASTVNTEAFFGQGTRLTVV.

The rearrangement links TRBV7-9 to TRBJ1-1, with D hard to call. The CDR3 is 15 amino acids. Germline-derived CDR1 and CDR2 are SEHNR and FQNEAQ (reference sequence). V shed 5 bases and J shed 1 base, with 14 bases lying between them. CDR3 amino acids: CASSTPHGENTEAFF. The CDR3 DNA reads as TGTGCCAGCAGCACACCTCACGGAGAGAACACTGAAGCTTTCTTT. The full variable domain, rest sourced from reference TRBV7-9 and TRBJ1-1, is DTGVSQNPRHKITKRGQNVTFRCDPISEHNRLYWYRQTLGQGPEFLTYFQNEAQLEKSRLLSDRFSAERPKGSFSTLEIQRTEQGDSAMYLCASSTPHGENTEAFFGQGTRLTVV.

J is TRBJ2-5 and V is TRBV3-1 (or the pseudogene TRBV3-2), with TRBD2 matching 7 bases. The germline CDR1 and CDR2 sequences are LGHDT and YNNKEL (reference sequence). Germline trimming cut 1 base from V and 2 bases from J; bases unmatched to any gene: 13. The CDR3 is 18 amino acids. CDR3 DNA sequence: TGTGCCAGCAGCCAAGTCTCTGGTAGCGGGCATTATCAAGAGACCCAGTACTTC. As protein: CASSQVSGSGHYQETQYF.

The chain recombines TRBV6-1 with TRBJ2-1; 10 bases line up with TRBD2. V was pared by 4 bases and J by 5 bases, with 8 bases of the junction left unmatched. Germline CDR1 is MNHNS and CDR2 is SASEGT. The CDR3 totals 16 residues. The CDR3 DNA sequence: TGTGCCAGCAGTGTACTGGGACTAGCGCCGAACAATGAGCAGTTCTTC. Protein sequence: CASSVLGLAPNNEQFF.

The DNA for the CDR3 is TGTGCCACCAGCAGGGAAAGGGGGTTCAGCACTGAAGCTTTCTTT. This codes for CATSRERGFSTEAFF. This rearrangement joins TRBV15 to TRBJ1-1, with a possible D match to TRBD1 (6 bases). Germline CDR1 and CDR2: LNHNV and YYDKDF (reference sequence). Trimming pared 3 bases from V and 4 bases from J, leaving 15 bases between. This CDR3 spans 15 amino acids.

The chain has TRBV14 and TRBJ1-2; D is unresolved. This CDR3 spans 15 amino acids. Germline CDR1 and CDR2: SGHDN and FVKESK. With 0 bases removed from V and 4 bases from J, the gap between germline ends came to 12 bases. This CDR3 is CASSQDGSSAYGYTF. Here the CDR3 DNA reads TGTGCCAGCAGCCAAGATGGGTCGTCAGCCTATGGCTACACCTTC.

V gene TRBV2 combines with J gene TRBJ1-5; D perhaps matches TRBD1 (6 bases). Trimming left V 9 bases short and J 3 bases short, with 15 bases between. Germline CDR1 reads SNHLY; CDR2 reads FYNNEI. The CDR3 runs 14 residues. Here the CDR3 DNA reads TGTGCCAGTATGGGGGCAGGGCCCAATCAGCCCCAGCATTTT. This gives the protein CASMGAGPNQPQHF.

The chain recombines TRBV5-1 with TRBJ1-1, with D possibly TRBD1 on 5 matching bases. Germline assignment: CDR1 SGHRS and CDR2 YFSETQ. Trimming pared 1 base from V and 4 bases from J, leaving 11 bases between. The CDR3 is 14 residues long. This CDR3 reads CASSLMWDGTEAFF. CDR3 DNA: TGCGCCAGCAGCTTGATGTGGGACGGCACTGAAGCTTTCTTT.

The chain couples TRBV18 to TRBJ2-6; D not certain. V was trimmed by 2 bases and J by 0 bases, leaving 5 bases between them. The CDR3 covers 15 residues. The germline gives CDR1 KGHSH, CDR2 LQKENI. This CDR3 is CASSPWSSGANVLTF. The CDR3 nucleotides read TGTGCCAGCTCACCATGGAGCTCTGGGGCCAACGTCCTGACTTTC.

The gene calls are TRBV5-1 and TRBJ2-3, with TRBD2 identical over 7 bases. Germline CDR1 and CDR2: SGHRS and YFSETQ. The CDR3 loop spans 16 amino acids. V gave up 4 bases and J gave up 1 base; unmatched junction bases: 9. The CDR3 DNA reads TGCGCCAGCAGCGGCGGAGCGGGGAGCCGCACAGATACGCAGTATTTT. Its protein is CASSGGAGSRTDTQYF.

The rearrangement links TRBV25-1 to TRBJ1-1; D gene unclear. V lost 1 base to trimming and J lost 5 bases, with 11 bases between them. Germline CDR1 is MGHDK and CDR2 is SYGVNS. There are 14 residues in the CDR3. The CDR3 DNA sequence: TGTGCCAGCAGTGAATGGACTTCCGGTACTGAAGCTTTCTTT. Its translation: CASSEWTSGTEAFF.

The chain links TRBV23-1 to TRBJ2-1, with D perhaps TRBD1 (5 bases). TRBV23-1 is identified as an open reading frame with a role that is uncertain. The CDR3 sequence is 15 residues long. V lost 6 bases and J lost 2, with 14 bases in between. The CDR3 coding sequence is TGCGCCAGCAGCCCCCAGGGTACGGCCTACAATGAGCAGTTCTTC. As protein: CASSPQGTAYNEQFF.

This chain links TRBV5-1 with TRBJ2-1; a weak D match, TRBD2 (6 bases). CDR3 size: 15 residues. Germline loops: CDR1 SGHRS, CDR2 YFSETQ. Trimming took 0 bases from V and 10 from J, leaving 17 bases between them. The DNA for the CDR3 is TGCGCCAGCAGCTTGGAGGCTAGTGGGGGAGGAGAGCAGTTCTTC. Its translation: CASSLEASGGGEQFF. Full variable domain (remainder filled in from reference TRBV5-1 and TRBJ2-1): KAGVTQTPRYLIKTRGQQVTLSCSPISGHRSVSWYQQTPGQGLQFLFEYFSETQRNKGNFPGRFSGRQFSNSRSEMNVSTLELGDSALYLCASSLEASGGGEQFFGPGTRLTVL.

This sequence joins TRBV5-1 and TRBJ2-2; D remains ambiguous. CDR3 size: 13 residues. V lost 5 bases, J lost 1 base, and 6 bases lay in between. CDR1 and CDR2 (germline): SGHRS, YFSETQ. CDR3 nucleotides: TGCGCCAGCAGTTTAGGGAACACCGGGGAGCTGTTTTTT. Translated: CASSLGNTGELFF. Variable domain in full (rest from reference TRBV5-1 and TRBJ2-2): KAGVTQTPRYLIKTRGQQVTLSCSPISGHRSVSWYQQTPGQGLQFLFEYFSETQRNKGNFPGRFSGRQFSNSRSEMNVSTLELGDSALYLCASSLGNTGELFFGEGSRLTVL.

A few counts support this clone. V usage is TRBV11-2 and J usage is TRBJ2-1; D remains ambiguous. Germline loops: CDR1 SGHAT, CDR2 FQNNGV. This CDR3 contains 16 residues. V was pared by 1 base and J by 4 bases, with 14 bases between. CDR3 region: CASSLVVWKLYNEQFF. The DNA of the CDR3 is TGTGCCAGCAGCTTAGTTGTGTGGAAGCTTTACAATGAGCAGTTCTTC.